A selection of T cell receptor beta chains follows, all from one sample in a study of shared clonotypes between healthy human individuals. The assay was immunoSEQ multiplex PCR, and TCRdb's table has in-frame clones only and misses some. This table has about 1.9 million clones, 93% appearing once. The sample was naive CD8+ T cells from PBMCs. The origin of the receptors is a man younger than 35 in good health. Some clones in this sample may be carry-over from other donors' samples. Each CDR3 is given with its conserved first and last residue. Fields, in order: clone size, J gene, D gene, V gene, CDR3 protein, CDR3 DNA. The D gene is left open where the match is weak. Size tells how often a clone was seen (once, few, many) or the class of an expanded clone, and some rows leave it out.

>NA|TRBJ1-5|TRBD1|TRBV28
CASSSTPGTANQPQHF
TGTGCCAGCAGTTCGACCCCCGGGACAGCTAATCAGCCCCAGCATTTT
>NA|TRBJ2-7|NA|TRBV28
CASTRSRTYEQYF
TGTGCCAGCACTCGGAGTCGCACCTACGAGCAGTACTTC
>NA|TRBJ2-2|NA|TRBV15
CATSRTGNGELFF
TGTGCCACCAGCAGGACTGGCAACGGGGAGCTGTTTTTT
>NA|TRBJ2-3|NA|TRBV27
CASSFGALGVSTDTQYF
TGTGCCAGCAGTTTCGGGGCCCTGGGGGTTAGCACAGATACGCAGTATTTT
>NA|TRBJ1-2|NA|TRBV19
CASSTAGYGYTF
TGTGCCAGTAGTACGGCAGGCTATGGCTACACCTTC
>NA|TRBJ2-1|TRBD2|TRBV2
CASAGGSSYNEQFF
TGTGCCAGCGCAGGCGGGAGCTCCTACAATGAGCAGTTCTTC
>NA|TRBJ1-1|NA|TRBV30
CAWSVLKGGTEAFF
TGTGCCTGGAGTGTACTGAAAGGGGGTACTGAAGCTTTCTTT
>NA|TRBJ2-3|NA|TRBV28
CASRRTGGQGSQYF
TGTGCCAGCAGGAGAACCGGGGGACAAGGGTCGCAGTATTTT
>once|TRBJ2-1|NA|TRBV10-3
CAISEGAPRLVSGYNEQFF
TGTGCCATCAGTGAAGGGGCGCCTCGACTAGTAAGTGGATACAATGAGCAGTTCTTC
>NA|TRBJ1-5|NA|TRBV9
CASSATNQPQHF
TGTGCCAGCAGCGCTACGAATCAGCCCCAGCATTTT
>NA|TRBJ2-7|NA|TRBV5-1
CASSWGDSYEQYF
TGCGCCAGCAGCTGGGGCGACAGCTACGAGCAGTACTTC
>NA|TRBJ2-2|NA|TRBV7-9
CASSLAYGVGSTNTGELFF
TGTGCCAGCAGCTTAGCGTACGGGGTCGGGAGTACGAACACCGGGGAGCTGTTTTTT
>NA|TRBJ1-1|NA|TRBV7-9
CASSLALMGPLMGAFF
TGTGCCAGCAGCTTAGCGCTAATGGGGCCGCTGATGGGGGCTTTCTTT
>NA|TRBJ1-1|NA|TRBV30
CAWSAGIAPPEAFF
TGTGCCTGGAGTGCAGGGATTGCTCCTCCTGAAGCTTTCTTT
>NA|TRBJ1-1|TRBD1|TRBV28
CASSFGDSVSEAFF
TGTGCCAGCAGTTTCGGGGACAGCGTCTCTGAAGCTTTCTTT
>NA|TRBJ1-1|TRBD1|TRBV19
CASRSRGISVNTEAFF
TGTGCCAGTAGATCCAGGGGGATTTCAGTGAACACTGAAGCTTTCTTT
>NA|TRBJ2-1|NA|TRBV30
CAWSVGIGNEQFF
TGTGCCTGGAGTGTTGGGATCGGCAATGAGCAGTTCTTC